This T cell receptor beta chain was documented in a study of blood T cell repertoires in COVID-19. Study as a whole: Researchers got acute and convalescent COVID-19 samples from the United States, Italy and Spain.

V was trimmed by 6 bases and J by 0 bases, leaving 8 bases between them. Germline V lookup: CDR1 SGHTA, CDR2 FQGTGA. The length of the CDR3 is 13 residues. TCRdb's table, derived via immunoSEQ multiplex PCR, lists solely in-frame clones and lacks some. The data contain approximately 150,000 clones, around 72% of them singletons. The rearrangement uses TRBV7-3 and TRBJ1-1; possibly TRBD1 for D (5 bases). This TCR derives from a woman in her sixties or seventies with acute or convalescent COVID-19. Sequenced material: peripheral blood. CDR3 residues: CASSPTVNTEAFF. The CDR3 DNA reads as TGTGCCAGCAGTCCGACAGTGAACACTGAAGCTTTCTTT.